This T cell receptor (beta chain) emerged from a study of early T cells in non-severe SARS-CoV-2 infection. Study overall: Alpha and beta chains were unpaired, from unsorted whole-blood bulk RNA.

This clonotype was seen only a few times. TCRdb re-derived calls from the 5' RACE reads in MiXCR, one entry per CDR3 protein. The data contain about 83,000 distinct CDR3 sequences, around 15% of them singletons. The source of this sequence is an adult who was a healthcare worker with PCR-confirmed SARS-CoV-2 infection or an uninfected control (not recorded which). The sample consisted of whole blood.

The CDR3 is CASSLVRPGTGRNEQFF. CDR3 nucleotides: TGTGCCAGCAGCTTAGTTCGTCCCGGGACAGGGCGGAATGAGCAGTTCTTC. The chain carries TRBV7-8 and TRBJ2-1; 9 bases map to TRBD1. Germline V gene lookup returns CDR1 SGHVS and CDR2 FQNEAQ. Trimming took 1 base from V and 7 from J; bases not matched to a gene: 11. CDR3 length equals 17 residues.